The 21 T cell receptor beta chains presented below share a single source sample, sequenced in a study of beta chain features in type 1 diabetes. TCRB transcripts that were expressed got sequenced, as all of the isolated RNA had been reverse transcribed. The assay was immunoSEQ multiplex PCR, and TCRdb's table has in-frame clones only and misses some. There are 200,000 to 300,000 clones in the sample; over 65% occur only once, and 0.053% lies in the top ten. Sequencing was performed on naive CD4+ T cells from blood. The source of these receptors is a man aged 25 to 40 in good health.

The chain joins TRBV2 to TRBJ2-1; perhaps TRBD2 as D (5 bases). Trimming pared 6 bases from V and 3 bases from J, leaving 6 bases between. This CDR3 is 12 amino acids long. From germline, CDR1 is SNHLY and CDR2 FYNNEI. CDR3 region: CASRADYNEQFF. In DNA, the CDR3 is TGTGCCAGCAGAGCGGACTACAATGAGCAGTTCTTC.

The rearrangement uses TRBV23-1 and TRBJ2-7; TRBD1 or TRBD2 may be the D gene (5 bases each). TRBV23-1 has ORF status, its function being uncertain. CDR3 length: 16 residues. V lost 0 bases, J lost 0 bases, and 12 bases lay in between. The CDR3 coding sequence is TGCGCCAGCAGTCAATCCGGTGAGGGGCCCTCCTACGAGCAGTACTTC. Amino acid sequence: CASSQSGEGPSYEQYF.

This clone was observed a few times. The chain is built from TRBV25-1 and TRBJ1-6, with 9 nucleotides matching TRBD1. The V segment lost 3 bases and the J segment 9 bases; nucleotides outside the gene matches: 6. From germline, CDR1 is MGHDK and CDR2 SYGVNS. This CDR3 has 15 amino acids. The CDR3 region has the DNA TGTGCCAGCAGTGAGCGACCGACAGGGGGTTCACCCCTCCACTTT. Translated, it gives CASSERPTGGSPLHF.

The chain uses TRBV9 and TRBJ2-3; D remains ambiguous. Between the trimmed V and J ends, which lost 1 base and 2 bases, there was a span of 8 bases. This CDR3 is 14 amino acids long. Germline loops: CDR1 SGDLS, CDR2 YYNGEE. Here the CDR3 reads CASSVSADTDTQYF. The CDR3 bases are TGTGCCAGCAGCGTATCGGCAGACACAGATACGCAGTATTTT. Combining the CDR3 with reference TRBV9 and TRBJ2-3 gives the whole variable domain DSGVTQTPKHLITATGQRVTLRCSPRSGDLSVYWYQQSLDQGLQFLIQYYNGEERAKGNILERFSAQQFPDLHSELNLSSLELGDSALYFCASSVSADTDTQYFGPGTRLTVL.

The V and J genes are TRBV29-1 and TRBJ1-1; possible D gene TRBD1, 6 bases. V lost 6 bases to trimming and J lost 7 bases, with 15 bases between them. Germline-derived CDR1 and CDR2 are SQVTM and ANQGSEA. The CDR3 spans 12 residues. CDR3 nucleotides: TGCAGCGTCGACAGGTTTGGGGATGAAGCTTTCTTT. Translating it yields CSVDRFGDEAFF.

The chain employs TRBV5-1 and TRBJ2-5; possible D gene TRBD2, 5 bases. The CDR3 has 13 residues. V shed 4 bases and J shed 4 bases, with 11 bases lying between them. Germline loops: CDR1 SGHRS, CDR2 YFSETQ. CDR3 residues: CASSPGIGETQYF. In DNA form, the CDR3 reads TGCGCCAGCAGCCCCGGGATCGGAGAGACCCAGTACTTC.

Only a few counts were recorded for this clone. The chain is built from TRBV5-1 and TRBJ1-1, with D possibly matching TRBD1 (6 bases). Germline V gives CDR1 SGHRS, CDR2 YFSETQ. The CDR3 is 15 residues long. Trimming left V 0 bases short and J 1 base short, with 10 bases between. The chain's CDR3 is CASSLGGGRNTEAFF. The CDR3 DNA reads TGCGCCAGCAGCTTGGGTGGGGGCCGGAACACTGAAGCTTTCTTT. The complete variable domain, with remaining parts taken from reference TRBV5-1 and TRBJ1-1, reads KAGVTQTPRYLIKTRGQQVTLSCSPISGHRSVSWYQQTPGQGLQFLFEYFSETQRNKGNFPGRFSGRQFSNSRSEMNVSTLELGDSALYLCASSLGGGRNTEAFFGQGTRLTVV.

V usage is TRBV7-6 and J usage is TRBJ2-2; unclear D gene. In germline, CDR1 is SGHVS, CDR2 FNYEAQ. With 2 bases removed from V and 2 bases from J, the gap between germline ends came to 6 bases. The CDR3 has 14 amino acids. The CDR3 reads CASSLILNTGELFF. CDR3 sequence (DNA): TGTGCCAGCAGCTTAATTTTAAACACCGGGGAGCTGTTTTTT.

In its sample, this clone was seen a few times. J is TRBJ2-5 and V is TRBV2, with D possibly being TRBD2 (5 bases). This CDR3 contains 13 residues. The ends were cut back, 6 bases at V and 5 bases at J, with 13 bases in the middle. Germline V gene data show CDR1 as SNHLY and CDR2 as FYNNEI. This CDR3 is CASRPNGKETQYF. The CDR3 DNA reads TGTGCCAGCAGACCGAACGGGAAGGAGACCCAGTACTTC. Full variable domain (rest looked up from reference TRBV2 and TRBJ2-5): EPEVTQTPSHQVTQMGQEVILRCVPISNHLYFYWYRQILGQKVEFLVSFYNNEISEKSEIFDDQFSVERPDGSNFTLKIRSTKLEDSAMYFCASRPNGKETQYFGPGTRLLVL.

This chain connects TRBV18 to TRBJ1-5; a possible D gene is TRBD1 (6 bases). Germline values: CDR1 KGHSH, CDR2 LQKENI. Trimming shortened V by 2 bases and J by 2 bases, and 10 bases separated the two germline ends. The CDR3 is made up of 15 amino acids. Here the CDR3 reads CASSPKGGGNQPQHF. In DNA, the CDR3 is TGTGCCAGCTCACCAAAGGGGGGCGGCAATCAGCCCCAGCATTTT.

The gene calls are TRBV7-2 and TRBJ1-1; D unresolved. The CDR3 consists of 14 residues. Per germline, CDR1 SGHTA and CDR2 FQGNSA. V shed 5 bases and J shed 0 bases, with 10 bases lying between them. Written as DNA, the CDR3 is TGTGCCAGCAGCATCACAGCTCTGAACACTGAAGCTTTCTTT. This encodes CASSITALNTEAFF.

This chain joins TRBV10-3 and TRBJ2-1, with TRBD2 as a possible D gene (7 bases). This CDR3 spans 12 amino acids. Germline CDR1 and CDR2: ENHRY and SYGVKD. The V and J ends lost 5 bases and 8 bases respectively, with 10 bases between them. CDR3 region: CAISQGRDEQFF. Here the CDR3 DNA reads TGTGCCATCAGTCAGGGGAGGGATGAGCAGTTCTTC.

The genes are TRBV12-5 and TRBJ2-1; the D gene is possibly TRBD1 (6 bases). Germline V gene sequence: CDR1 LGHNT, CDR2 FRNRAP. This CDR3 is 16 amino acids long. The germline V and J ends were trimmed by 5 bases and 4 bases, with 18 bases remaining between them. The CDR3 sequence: CASGPTQDSPYNEQFF. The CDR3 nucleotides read TGTGCTAGTGGTCCAACACAGGACAGTCCGTACAATGAGCAGTTCTTC.

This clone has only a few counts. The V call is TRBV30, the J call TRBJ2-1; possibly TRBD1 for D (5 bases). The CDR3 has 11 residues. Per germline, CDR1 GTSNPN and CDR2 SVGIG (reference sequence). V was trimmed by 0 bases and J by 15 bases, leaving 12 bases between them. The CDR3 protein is CAWSVLGQGFF. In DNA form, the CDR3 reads TGTGCCTGGAGTGTACTGGGGCAGGGGTTCTTC.

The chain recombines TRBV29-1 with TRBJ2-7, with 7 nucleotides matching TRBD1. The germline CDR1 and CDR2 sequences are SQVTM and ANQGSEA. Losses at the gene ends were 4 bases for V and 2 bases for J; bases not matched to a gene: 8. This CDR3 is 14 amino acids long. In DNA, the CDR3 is TGCAGCGTTGGAGTACAGGGGCGGACCTACGAGCAGTACTTC. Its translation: CSVGVQGRTYEQYF.

The CDR3: CASSPRSGGEKLFF. The CDR3 bases are TGTGCCAGCAGCCCGCGCTCAGGGGGAGAAAAACTGTTTTTT. The V call is TRBV14, the J call TRBJ1-4, with TRBD1 matching over 7 bases. This CDR3 comprises 14 residues. V gave up 4 bases and J gave up 8 bases; unmatched junction bases: 7. The germline V gene encodes CDR1 SGHDN and CDR2 FVKESK.

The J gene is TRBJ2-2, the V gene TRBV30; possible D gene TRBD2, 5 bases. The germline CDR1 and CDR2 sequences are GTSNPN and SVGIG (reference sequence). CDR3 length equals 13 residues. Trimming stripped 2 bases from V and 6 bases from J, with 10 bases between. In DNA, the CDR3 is TGTGCCTGGAGTCACGGGATTCCCGGGGAGCTGTTTTTT. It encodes CAWSHGIPGELFF.

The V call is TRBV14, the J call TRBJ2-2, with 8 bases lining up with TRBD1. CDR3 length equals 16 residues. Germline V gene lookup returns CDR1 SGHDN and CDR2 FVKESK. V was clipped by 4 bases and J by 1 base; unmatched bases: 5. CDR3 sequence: CASSRRGTGNTGELFF. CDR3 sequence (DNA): TGTGCCAGCAGCCGACGCGGGACAGGGAACACCGGGGAGCTGTTTTTT.

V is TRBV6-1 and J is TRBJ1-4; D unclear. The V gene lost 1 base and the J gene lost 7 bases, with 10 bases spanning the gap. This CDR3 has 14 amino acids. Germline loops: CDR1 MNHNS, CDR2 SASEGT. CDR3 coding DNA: TGTGCCAGCAGTGAAGTTGGGTCTCGTGAAAAACTGTTTTTT. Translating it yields CASSEVGSREKLFF.

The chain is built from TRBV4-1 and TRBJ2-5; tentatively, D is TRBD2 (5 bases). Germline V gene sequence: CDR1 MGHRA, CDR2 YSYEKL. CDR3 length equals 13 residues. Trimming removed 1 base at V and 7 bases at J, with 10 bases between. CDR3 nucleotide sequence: TGCGCCAGCAGCCAAGCGGGGTTTGGGACCCAGTACTTC. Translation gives CASSQAGFGTQYF.

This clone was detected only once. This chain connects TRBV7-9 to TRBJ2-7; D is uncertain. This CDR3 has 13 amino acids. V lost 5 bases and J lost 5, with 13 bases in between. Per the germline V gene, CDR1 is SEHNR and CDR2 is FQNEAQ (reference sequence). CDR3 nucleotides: TGTGCCAGCAGCCCCGGCATCGGAGACGAGCAGTACTTC. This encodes CASSPGIGDEQYF.